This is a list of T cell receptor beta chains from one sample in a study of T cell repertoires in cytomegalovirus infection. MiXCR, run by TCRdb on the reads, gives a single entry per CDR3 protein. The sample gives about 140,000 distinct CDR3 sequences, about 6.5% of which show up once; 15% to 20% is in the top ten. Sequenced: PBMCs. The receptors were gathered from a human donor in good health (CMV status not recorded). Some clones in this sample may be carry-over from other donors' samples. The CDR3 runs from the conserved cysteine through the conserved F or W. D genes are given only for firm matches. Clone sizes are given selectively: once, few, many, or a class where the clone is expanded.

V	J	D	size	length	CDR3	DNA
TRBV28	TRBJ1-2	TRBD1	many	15	CASSSTGLGNYGYTF	TGTGCCAGCAGTTCGACAGGGCTGGGGAACTATGGCTACACCTTC
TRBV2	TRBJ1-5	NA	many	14	CASSERAENQPQHF	TGTGCCAGCAGTGAAAGGGCAGAGAATCAGCCCCAGCATTTT
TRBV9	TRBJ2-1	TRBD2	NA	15	CASSTSVAGDNEQFF	TGTGCCAGCAGCACCTCAGTGGCGGGGGACAATGAGCAGTTCTTC
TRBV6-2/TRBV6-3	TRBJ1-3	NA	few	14	CASSYSITGNTIYF	TGTGCCAGCAGTTACTCGATTACCGGAAACACCATATATTTT
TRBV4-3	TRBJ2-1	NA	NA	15	CASSQGLSPGAQQFF	TGCGCCAGCAGCCAAGGGCTAAGCCCAGGGGCTCAGCAGTTCTTC
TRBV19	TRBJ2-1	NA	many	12	CASNSDANEQFF	TGTGCCAGTAACTCAGACGCGAATGAGCAGTTCTTC
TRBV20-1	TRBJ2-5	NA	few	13	CSASERRVETQYF	TGCAGTGCTAGTGAGCGTCGGGTGGAGACCCAGTACTTC
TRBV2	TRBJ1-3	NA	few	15	CASSTENYSGNTIYF	TGTGCCAGCAGCACCGAGAACTACTCTGGAAACACCATATATTTT
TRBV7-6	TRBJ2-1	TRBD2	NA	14	CASSFSGGGGEQFF	TGTGCCAGCAGCTTTAGCGGGGGAGGGGGTGAGCAGTTCTTC
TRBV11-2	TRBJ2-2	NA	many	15	CASSSRGRNTGELFF	TGTGCCAGCAGCTCCCGAGGGAGAAACACCGGGGAGCTGTTTTTT
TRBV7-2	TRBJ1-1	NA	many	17	CASSLLGRAAGNTEAFF	TGTGCCAGCAGCTTACTAGGACGGGCGGCAGGGAACACTGAAGCTTTCTTT
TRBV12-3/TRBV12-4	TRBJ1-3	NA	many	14	CASVLGFVGNTIYF	TGTGCCAGCGTCCTGGGTTTTGTTGGTAACACCATATATTTT
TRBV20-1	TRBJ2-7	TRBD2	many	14	CSARGLAGVTEQYF	TGCAGTGCTAGGGGACTAGCGGGGGTAACCGAGCAGTACTTC
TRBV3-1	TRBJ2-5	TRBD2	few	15	CASSPPGRGQETQYF	TGTGCCAGCAGCCCACCAGGGCGGGGGCAAGAGACCCAGTACTTC
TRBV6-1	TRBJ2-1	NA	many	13	CASSSGLYNEQFF	TGTGCCAGCAGCTCGGGACTGTACAATGAGCAGTTCTTC
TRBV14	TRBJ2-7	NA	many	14	CASSQSTYRYEQYF	TGTGCCAGCAGCCAGTCGACTTATCGCTACGAGCAGTACTTC
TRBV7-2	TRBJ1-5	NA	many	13	CASSYRDGQPQHF	TGTGCCAGCAGCTACCGGGACGGCCAGCCCCAGCATTTT
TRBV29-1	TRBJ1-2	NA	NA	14	CSVPTRQENYGYTF	TGCAGCGTTCCGACCCGACAGGAAAACTATGGCTACACCTTC
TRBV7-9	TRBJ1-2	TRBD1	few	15	CASSSEGTGGPGYTF	TGTGCCAGCAGCTCCGAGGGCACAGGGGGGCCTGGCTACACCTTC
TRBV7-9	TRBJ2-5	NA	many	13	CASKKEGQETQYF	TGTGCCAGCAAGAAAGAAGGCCAAGAGACCCAGTACTTC
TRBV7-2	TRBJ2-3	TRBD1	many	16	CASSLGDRGRRDTQYF	TGTGCCAGCAGCTTAGGGGACAGGGGGCGGAGAGATACGCAGTATTTT
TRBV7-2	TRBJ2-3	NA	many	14	CASSQPSRGGEQYF	TGTGCCAGCAGCCAGCCGAGCCGGGGCGGGGAGCAGTATTTT
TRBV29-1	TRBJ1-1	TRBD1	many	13	CSAGQGMNTEAFF	TGCAGCGCCGGACAGGGAATGAACACTGAAGCTTTCTTT
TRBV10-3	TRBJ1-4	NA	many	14	CAISERGGNEKLFF	TGTGCCATCAGTGAAAGGGGAGGTAATGAAAAACTGTTTTTT
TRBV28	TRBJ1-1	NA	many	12	CASSPPLGEAFF	TGTGCCAGCAGCCCCCCCCTAGGTGAAGCTTTCTTT
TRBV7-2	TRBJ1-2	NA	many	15	CASSVGVGLNYGYTF	TGTGCCAGCAGCGTAGGCGTAGGGCTGAACTATGGCTACACCTTC
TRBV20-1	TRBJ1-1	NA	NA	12	CSAGEENTEAFF	TGCAGTGCCGGGGAGGAAAACACTGAAGCTTTCTTT
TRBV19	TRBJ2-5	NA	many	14	CASSATGRKETQYF	TGTGCCAGTAGTGCCACTGGAAGGAAAGAGACCCAGTACTTC
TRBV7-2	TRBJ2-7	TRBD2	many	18	CASSSTGGAGGPAYEQYF	TGTGCCAGCAGCTCCACCGGGGGAGCGGGGGGCCCCGCCTACGAGCAGTACTTC
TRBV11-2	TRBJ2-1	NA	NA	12	CASSPARTEQFF	TGTGCCAGCAGCCCCGCTAGGACTGAGCAGTTCTTC
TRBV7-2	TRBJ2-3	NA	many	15	CASSLDWQFTDTQYF	TGTGCCAGCAGCTTAGATTGGCAGTTCACAGATACGCAGTATTTT
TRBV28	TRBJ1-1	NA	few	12	CASSGPNTEAFF	TGTGCCAGCAGCGGACCGAACACTGAAGCTTTCTTT
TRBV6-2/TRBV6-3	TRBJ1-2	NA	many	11	CASSRLHGYTF	TGTGCCAGCAGTCGACTACATGGCTACACCTTC
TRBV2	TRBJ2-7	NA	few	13	CATHLTGTYEQYF	TGTGCCACCCACTTGACCGGGACCTACGAGCAGTACTTC
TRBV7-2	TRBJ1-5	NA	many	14	CASSLAGRNQPQHF	TGTGCCAGCAGCTTAGCGGGACGAAATCAGCCCCAGCATTTT
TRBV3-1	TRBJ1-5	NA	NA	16	CASSQGASTTPEPQHF	TGTGCCAGCAGCCAAGGCGCTTCAACAACCCCGGAGCCCCAGCATTTT
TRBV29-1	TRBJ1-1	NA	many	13	CSVRPREYTEAFF	TGCAGCGTACGCCCCAGGGAATACACTGAAGCTTTCTTT
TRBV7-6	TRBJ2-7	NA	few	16	CASSLSTPPSSYEQYF	TGTGCCAGCAGCTTATCAACCCCACCTAGCTCCTACGAGCAGTACTTC
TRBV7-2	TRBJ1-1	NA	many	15	CASSPDRGLRTEAFF	TGTGCCAGCAGCCCAGACCGGGGGCTGAGGACTGAAGCTTTCTTT
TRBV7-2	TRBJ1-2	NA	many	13	CASSVIRVDGYTF	TGTGCCAGCAGCGTGATAAGGGTAGATGGCTACACCTTC
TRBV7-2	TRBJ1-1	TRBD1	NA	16	CASRPGTGEIGTEAFF	TGTGCCAGCAGACCCGGGACAGGGGAGATCGGAACTGAAGCTTTCTTT
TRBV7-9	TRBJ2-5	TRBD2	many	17	CASSLAFASGEQETQYF	TGTGCCAGCAGCTTAGCTTTCGCTAGCGGGGAGCAAGAGACCCAGTACTTC
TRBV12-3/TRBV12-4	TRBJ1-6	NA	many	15	CASSSSRVFGSPLHF	TGTGCCAGCAGTTCCTCCCGGGTTTTTGGGTCACCCCTCCACTTT
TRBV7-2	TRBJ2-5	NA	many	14	CASSLDWSQETQYF	TGTGCCAGCAGCTTAGATTGGTCTCAAGAGACCCAGTACTTC
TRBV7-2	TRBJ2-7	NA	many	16	CASSLNAGRGVDEQYF	TGTGCCAGCAGCTTAAACGCAGGGAGAGGCGTCGACGAGCAGTACTTC
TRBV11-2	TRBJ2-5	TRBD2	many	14	CASSLDRGGETQYF	TGTGCCAGCAGCTTAGATCGGGGGGGAGAGACCCAGTACTTC
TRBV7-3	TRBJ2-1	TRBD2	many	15	CASSLGLAGVFEQFF	TGTGCCAGCAGCTTAGGGCTAGCGGGGGTGTTTGAGCAGTTCTTC
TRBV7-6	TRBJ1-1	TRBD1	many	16	CASSLKTGGTYTEAFF	TGTGCCAGCAGCTTAAAGACAGGGGGCACGTACACTGAAGCTTTCTTT
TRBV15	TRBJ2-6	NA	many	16	CATSLDGVSGANVLTF	TGTGCCACCAGCCTAGATGGGGTTTCAGGGGCCAACGTCCTGACTTTC
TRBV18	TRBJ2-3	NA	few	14	CASSPLPSTDTQYF	TGTGCCAGCTCACCACTCCCTAGCACAGATACGCAGTATTTT
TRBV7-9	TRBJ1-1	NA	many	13	CASSFSMNTEAFF	TGTGCCAGCAGCTTCTCAATGAACACTGAAGCTTTCTTT
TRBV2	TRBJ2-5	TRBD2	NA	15	CASSVERGGQETQYF	TGTGCCAGCAGTGTCGAGCGGGGGGGTCAAGAGACCCAGTACTTC
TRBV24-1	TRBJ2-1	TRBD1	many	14	CATARQGSYNEQFF	TGTGCCACGGCTAGACAGGGCTCCTACAATGAGCAGTTCTTC
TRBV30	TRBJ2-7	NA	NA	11	CAWSVLYEQYF	TGTGCCTGGAGTGTCCTATACGAGCAGTACTTC
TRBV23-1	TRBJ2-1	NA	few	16	CASRLYTGFYGNEQFF	TGCGCCAGCAGGCTCTATACAGGGTTCTATGGGAATGAGCAGTTCTTC